This TCR beta chain is from a study of blood T cell repertoires in COVID-19. Study at large: Acute-phase and convalescent COVID-19 samples originated in the United States, Italy and Spain. In each case, the material was cDNA or gDNA derived from T cells, B-cell-depleted T cells, or PBMCs.

In the original workflow: Amplified reference gene primers provided the basis for estimating nucleated cell counts. The table came from immunoSEQ multiplex PCR; TCRdb's copy has only in-frame clones and leaves some out. The V and J calls and clone size come from that table; D and trimming were worked out from the DNA. The sample shows approximately 100,000 clones, roughly four fifths of them seen only once. This clonotype was sampled from a woman aged 55 to 70 with acute or convalescent COVID-19. Material: peripheral blood.

CDR3 protein: CASSQGVAGANVLTF. CDR3 bases: TGTGCCAGCTCACAGGGAGTCGCTGGGGCCAACGTCCTGACTTTC. The chain recombines TRBV18 with TRBJ2-6; possibly TRBD2 for D (5 bases). The V end was cut by 4 bases, the J end by 2 bases, with 9 bases between. The CDR3 extends over 15 amino acids. CDR1 is KGHSH, CDR2 LQKENI, per germline.